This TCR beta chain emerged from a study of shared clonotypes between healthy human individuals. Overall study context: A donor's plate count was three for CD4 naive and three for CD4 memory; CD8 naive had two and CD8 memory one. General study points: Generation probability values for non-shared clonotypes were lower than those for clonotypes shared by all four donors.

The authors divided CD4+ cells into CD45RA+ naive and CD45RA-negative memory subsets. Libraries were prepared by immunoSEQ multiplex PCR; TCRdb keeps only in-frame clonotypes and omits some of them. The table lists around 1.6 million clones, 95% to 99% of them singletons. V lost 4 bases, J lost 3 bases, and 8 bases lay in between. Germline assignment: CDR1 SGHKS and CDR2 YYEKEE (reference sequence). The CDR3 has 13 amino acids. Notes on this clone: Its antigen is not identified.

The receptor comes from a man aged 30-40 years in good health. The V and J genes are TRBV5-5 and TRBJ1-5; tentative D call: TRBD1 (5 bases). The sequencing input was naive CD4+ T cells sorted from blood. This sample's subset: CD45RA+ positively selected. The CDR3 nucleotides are TGTGCCAGCAGCCCAGGGAACAATCAGCCCCAGCATTTT. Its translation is CASSPGNNQPQHF.